This T cell receptor (beta chain) is drawn from a study of cytomegalovirus exposure and HLA in healthy donors. Overall study: In a previous analysis, 95 million to 130 million unique TCR beta sequences were found from approximately 180 million T cells.

With 4 bases clipped from V and 1 base from J, the junction kept 2 bases outside the gene matches. This CDR3 region has 17 residues. CDR1 and CDR2 from the germline V gene are SGHAT and FQNNGV. PCR primers comprised 60 Vbeta and 13 Jbeta primers. Here immunoSEQ multiplex PCR was the method, and the copy in TCRdb shows in-frame clones only, minus some. The repertoire table contains over 55,000 clones. Sequencing was performed on PBMCs. This clonotype was obtained from a boy under 18 in good health and CMV-seronegative. The chain carries TRBV11-2 and TRBJ2-1; TRBD2 matches 15 bases. CDR3 region: CASSWGLAGGSYNEQFF. The CDR3 nucleotides are TGTGCCAGCAGCTGGGGACTAGCGGGGGGATCCTACAATGAGCAGTTCTTC. The full variable domain, rest sourced from reference TRBV11-2 and TRBJ2-1, is EAGVAQSPRYKIIEKRQSVAFWCNPISGHATLYWYQQILGQGPKLLIQFQNNGVVDDSQLPKDRFSAERLKGVDSTLKIQPAKLEDSAVYLCASSWGLAGGSYNEQFFGPGTRLTVL.